Sequencing of this T cell receptor (beta chain) was carried out in a study of vaccination and CD4 T cells after COVID-19. Cultured CD4+ T cells had their DNA profiled by the Oncomine TCR Beta short-read assay. CD4+ T cells were cultured, and genomic DNA was extracted from them. TCRdb re-called the PCR reads through MiXCR, storing one row per CDR3 protein. Of about 15,000 distinct CDR3 sequences in the sample, 52% were seen once. The treatment here: roughly ten-day PBMC culture with coronavirus spike peptide pools or control peptides (ViraFEST assay). The authors cultured around 1.9 million PBMCs per well with around 10 IU/ml IL-2 and about 10 ug/ml peptide pools. Study-wide results and caveats: Convalescent patients saw a median roughly 85% of their reactive clones show up only after vaccination.

This CDR3 has 14 amino acids. The trim removed 3 bases at V and 5 bases at J, leaving 5 bases unmatched. Germline lookup yields CDR1 MNHEY and CDR2 SMNVEV (reference sequence). Regarding this clonotype: Its specificity is not known.

V gene TRBV27 combines with J gene TRBJ2-3, with 7 nucleotides matching TRBD1. This TCR was recovered from a human donor who had recovered from COVID-19. The sample comprised CD4+ T cells from blood, cultured in vitro. As DNA, the CDR3 is TGTGCCAGCAGTTTCGAGGGGGCTGGAGATACGCAGTATTTT. Its protein product is CASSFEGAGDTQYF.